This T cell receptor (beta chain) is from a study of shared clonotypes between healthy human individuals. Data came from immunoSEQ multiplex PCR; TCRdb stores just in-frame clones and leaves some out. The table includes hundreds of thousands of clones, around four fifths detected once. The sample holds a few counts of this clone. No antigen is known for it. Looked up from germline, CDR1 is MGHRA and CDR2 is YSYEKL. The CDR3 sequence is 18 residues long. The V gene end was trimmed by 2 bases and the J gene end by 0 bases; junction bases not matched to a gene: 6. Study observations and caveats: Only a few donors were included, so the genetic and exposure-history diversity represented was limited.

The sequence was obtained from a woman aged 30 to 39 in good health. Sequenced: memory CD4+ T cells sorted from blood. Subset specified: CD45RA-negative fraction. The chain uses TRBV4-1 and TRBJ2-6; TRBD2 matches 8 bases. The CDR3 sequence: CASSQNSGAYSGANVLTF. CDR3 nucleotides: TGCGCCAGCAGCCAAAATAGCGGGGCTTACTCTGGGGCCAACGTCCTGACTTTC.